This passage covers 10 T cell receptor beta chains from one sample sequenced in a study of blood T cell repertoires in COVID-19. The method was immunoSEQ multiplex PCR; TCRdb's version includes in-frame clones alone and lacks a portion of them. The sample shows roughly 80,000 clones, 85% to 95% of them seen only once. The sequenced material came from peripheral blood. These receptors were collected from a man aged 55-75 years with acute or convalescent COVID-19.

The chain links TRBV28 to TRBJ2-1, with a possible D match to TRBD1 (6 bases). Germline V gene lookup returns CDR1 MDHEN and CDR2 SYDVKM. Trimming pared 0 bases from V and 0 bases from J, leaving 6 bases between. CDR3 length: 15 residues. CDR3 DNA: TGTGCCAGCAGTTTATGGGACAGCTCCTACAATGAGCAGTTCTTC. As protein: CASSLWDSSYNEQFF. The variable domain in full, with the rest retrieved from reference TRBV28 and TRBJ2-1, is DVKVTQSSRYLVKRTGEKVFLECVQDMDHENMFWYRQDPGLGLRLIYFSYDVKMKEKGDIPEGYSVSREKKERFSLILESASTNQTSMYLCASSLWDSSYNEQFFGPGTRLTVL.

The chain is built from TRBV5-5 and TRBJ2-3; D might be TRBD1 (5 bases). This CDR3 spans 14 amino acids. Trimming took 4 bases from V and 2 from J, leaving 11 bases between them. Germline V CDR1 and CDR2: SGHKS, YYEKEE (reference sequence). This CDR3 is CASSPRTNTDTQYF. The CDR3 DNA is TGTGCCAGCAGCCCCCGGACAAACACAGATACGCAGTATTTT.

The V and J genes are TRBV11-2 and TRBJ2-7; 7 nucleotides align to TRBD1. The CDR3 is 17 amino acids. Germline V CDR1 and CDR2: SGHAT, FQNNGV. The J segment lost 0 bases and the V segment lost 0 bases, leaving 8 bases of the junction unmatched. The DNA for the CDR3 is TGTGCCAGCAGCTTAGATTCGGGGACAGTTATCTCCTACGAGCAGTACTTC. Its protein is CASSLDSGTVISYEQYF.

This chain uses TRBV28 with TRBJ1-1, with 10 bases matching TRBD1. The V and J ends lost 5 bases and 5 bases, in that order; junction bases with no gene match: 8. The CDR3 spans 15 residues. In germline, CDR1 is MDHEN, CDR2 SYDVKM. DNA of the CDR3: TGTGCCAGCAGTACACTAGACAGGGGGCGGACTGAAGCTTTCTTT. It specifies CASSTLDRGRTEAFF.

V gene TRBV6-4 combines with J gene TRBJ1-3; TRBD1 might be the D (6 bases). Trimming pared 2 bases from V and 0 bases from J, leaving 14 bases between. The CDR3 loop spans 17 amino acids. Germline V gene lookup returns CDR1 MRHNA and CDR2 SNTAGT. The CDR3 is CASSDPGHLFSGNTIYF. DNA for the CDR3: TGTGCCAGCAGTGACCCGGGACATTTGTTCTCTGGAAACACCATATATTTT.

The V and J genes are TRBV11-2 and TRBJ2-7; possibly TRBD1 for D (7 bases). CDR1 and CDR2 (germline): SGHAT, FQNNGV. The V gene lost 1 base and the J gene lost 6 bases, with 16 bases spanning the gap. This CDR3 region has 15 residues. CDR3 sequence reads: CASSLGVRGEGEQYF. CDR3 DNA: TGTGCCAGCAGCTTAGGAGTCAGGGGGGAAGGCGAGCAGTACTTC.

This rearrangement joins TRBV5-1 to TRBJ2-3; a possible D gene is TRBD2 (5 bases). CDR1 is SGHRS, CDR2 YFSETQ, per germline. The CDR3 sequence is 14 residues long. The V end lost 4 bases, the J end lost 1 base, and 10 bases lay between the germline ends. Written as DNA, the CDR3 is TGCGCCAGCAGCGGAGGACCAGGCACAGATACGCAGTATTTT. The encoded protein is CASSGGPGTDTQYF.

The chain has TRBV28 and TRBJ2-1; D is undetermined. The V gene's germline CDR1 is MDHEN and CDR2 SYDVKM. This CDR3 is 13 amino acids long. Between the trimmed V and J ends, which lost 3 bases and 5 bases, there was a span of 8 bases. For the CDR3, the DNA is TGTGCCAGCAGTTTGGGCAGAGACAATGAGCAGTTCTTC. Its translation is CASSLGRDNEQFF.

The chain combines TRBV28 with TRBJ2-3, with a possible D match to TRBD1 (5 bases). The CDR3 runs 14 residues. Trimming took 5 bases from V and 6 from J, leaving 15 bases between them. Germline values: CDR1 MDHEN, CDR2 SYDVKM. The CDR3 DNA is TGTGCCAGCAGTCCCAGGGTTCGAGAGGATACGCAGTATTTT. Its protein is CASSPRVREDTQYF.

CDR3 nucleotides: TGCGCCAGCAGACCAGGGACAGGGGATGAGCAGTTCTTC. This translates into CASRPGTGDEQFF. This chain joins TRBV5-1 and TRBJ2-1; 10 bases are a match to TRBD1. The CDR3 is made up of 13 amino acids. Germline CDR1 and CDR2: SGHRS and YFSETQ. Losses at the gene ends were 5 bases for V and 8 bases for J; bases not matched to a gene: 4.